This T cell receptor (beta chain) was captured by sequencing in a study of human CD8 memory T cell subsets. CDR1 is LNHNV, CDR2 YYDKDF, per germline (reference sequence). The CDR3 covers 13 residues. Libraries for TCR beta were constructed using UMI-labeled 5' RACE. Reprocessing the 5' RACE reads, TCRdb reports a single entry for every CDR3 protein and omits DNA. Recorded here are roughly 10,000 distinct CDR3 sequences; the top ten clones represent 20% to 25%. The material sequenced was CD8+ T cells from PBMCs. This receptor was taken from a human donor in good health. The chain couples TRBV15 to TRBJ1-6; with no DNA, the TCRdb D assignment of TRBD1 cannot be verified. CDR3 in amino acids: CATADDRDSPLHF.